This note documents a single T cell receptor beta chain sequence. Its specificity is unknown. This sample stems from a study of response to subunit inactivated influenza vaccine. General study findings and limits: T cells newly recruited by each seasonal influenza vaccination are few, the authors suggested.

Between the trimmed V and J ends, which lost 6 bases and 4 bases, there was a span of 9 bases. Germline V gene lookup returns CDR1 ENHRY and CDR2 SYGVKD. The length of the CDR3 is 12 residues. MiXCR, run by TCRdb on the RT-PCR reads, gives a single entry per CDR3 protein. The table shows hundreds of thousands of distinct CDR3 sequences, with more than 10% occurring only once. The gene calls are TRBV10-3 and TRBJ1-2, with a weak D call TRBD1 (5 bases). The input for sequencing was non-naive T cells sorted from PBMCs, taken less than 15 days before vaccination. This receptor was identified in a man over 45 who received an inactivated influenza vaccine. The CDR3 DNA follows: TGTGCCATCAGGACAGCTATCTATGGCTACACCTTC. Its translation: CAIRTAIYGYTF.